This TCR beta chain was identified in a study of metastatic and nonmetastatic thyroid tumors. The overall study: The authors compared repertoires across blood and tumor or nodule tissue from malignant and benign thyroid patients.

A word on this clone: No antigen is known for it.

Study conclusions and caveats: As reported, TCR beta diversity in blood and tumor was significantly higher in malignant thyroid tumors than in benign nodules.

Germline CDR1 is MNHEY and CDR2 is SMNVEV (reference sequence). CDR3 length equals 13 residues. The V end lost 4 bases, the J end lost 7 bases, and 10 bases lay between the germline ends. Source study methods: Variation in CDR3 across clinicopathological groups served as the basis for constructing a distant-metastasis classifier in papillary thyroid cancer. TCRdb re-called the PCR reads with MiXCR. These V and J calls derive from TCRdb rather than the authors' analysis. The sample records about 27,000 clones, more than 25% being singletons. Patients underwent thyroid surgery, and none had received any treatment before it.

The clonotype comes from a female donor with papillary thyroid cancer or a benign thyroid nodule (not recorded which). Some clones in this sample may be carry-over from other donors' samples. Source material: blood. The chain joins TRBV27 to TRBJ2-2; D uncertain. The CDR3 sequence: CASSYNTVGELFF. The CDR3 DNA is TGTGCCAGCAGTTATAACACCGTCGGGGAGCTGTTTTTT.